These 26 T cell receptor beta chains were sequenced from one sample in a study of STAT3 mutations in large granular lymphocyte leukemia. Study findings and constraints: In T-cell large granular lymphocyte leukemia, about half of patients showed multiple immunodominant subclonotypes.

Some clones are missing from TCRdb's copy, which holds only in-frame ones; the method was immunoSEQ multiplex PCR. Seen here are about 40,000 clones, approximately 91% observed once, and the top ten hold 0.35% to 0.55%. Their antigens are not known. Sequencing was done on a sample of PBMCs. All receptors derive from a human donor with T large granular lymphocyte leukemia. Some clones in this sample may be carry-over from other donors' samples.

The gene calls are TRBV7-2 and TRBJ2-7; D may be TRBD2 (5 bases). V was clipped by 2 bases and J by 0 bases, with 14 bases between them. The V gene's germline CDR1 is SGHTA and CDR2 FQGNSA. CDR3 length: 16 amino acids. The CDR3 here is CASSLYSLRDSYEQYF. The CDR3, as DNA: TGTGCCAGCAGCTTATACTCCTTGAGGGACTCCTACGAGCAGTACTTC.

This rearrangement joins TRBV7-9 to TRBJ2-1; D might be TRBD1 (6 bases). The CDR3 sequence is 15 residues long. Per germline, CDR1 SEHNR and CDR2 FQNEAQ (reference sequence). With 2 bases removed from V and 8 bases from J, the gap between germline ends came to 16 bases. CDR3 in DNA: TGTGCCAGCAGCTTAAGGGGTCAGGGGTTGGATGAGCAGTTCTTC. This encodes CASSLRGQGLDEQFF.

The V and J genes are TRBV28 and TRBJ2-3; D ambiguous. The CDR3 consists of 12 residues. Germline lookup yields CDR1 MDHEN and CDR2 SYDVKM. V lost 5 bases to trimming and J lost 4 bases, with 7 bases between them. As DNA, the CDR3 is TGTGCCAGCAGTCTCCAAGCAGATACGCAGTATTTT. It codes for CASSLQADTQYF.

The chain links TRBV30 to TRBJ1-1; possible D gene TRBD1, 5 bases. Germline CDR1 and CDR2: GTSNPN and SVGIG (reference sequence). Trimming left V 2 bases short and J 5 bases short, with 12 bases between. The CDR3 length is 13 residues. The CDR3 is CAWSPGRRTEAFF. The CDR3, as DNA: TGTGCCTGGAGTCCGGGACGGAGAACTGAAGCTTTCTTT.

This clone was seen a handful of times. The genes are TRBV11-2 and TRBJ2-7, with D perhaps matching TRBD2 (5 bases). V gave up 6 bases and J gave up 1 base, with 16 bases separating them. CDR1 is SGHAT, CDR2 FQNNGV, per germline. The CDR3 length is 15 residues. CDR3 region: CASSKDGVGSYEQYF. The DNA for the CDR3 is TGTGCCAGCAGTAAGGACGGGGTCGGATCCTACGAGCAGTACTTC.

The V and J genes are TRBV27 and TRBJ2-5; 8 bases line up with TRBD2. Germline CDR1 is MNHEY and CDR2 is SMNVEV (reference sequence). Losses at the gene ends were 1 base for V and 5 bases for J; bases not matched to a gene: 9. The CDR3 is 16 residues long. Written as DNA, the CDR3 is TGTGCCAGCAGTTTATTCCCCGGGACTAGGGGTGAGACCCAGTACTTC. Residues: CASSLFPGTRGETQYF.

This clone appeared a few times. The genes are TRBV7-9 and TRBJ2-7, with D hard to call. Looked up from germline, CDR1 is SEHNR and CDR2 is FQNEAQ (reference sequence). The CDR3 runs to 13 residues. V lost 4 bases and J lost 1, with 8 bases in between. In DNA, the CDR3 is TGTGCCAGCAGCTCCGTCAGTTCCTACGAGCAGTACTTC. Protein: CASSSVSSYEQYF. The variable domain in full, completed from reference TRBV7-9 and TRBJ2-7, reads DTGVSQNPRHKITKRGQNVTFRCDPISEHNRLYWYRQTLGQGPEFLTYFQNEAQLEKSRLLSDRFSAERPKGSFSTLEIQRTEQGDSAMYLCASSSVSSYEQYFGPGTRLTVT.

CDR3 nucleotide sequence: TGCGCCAGCAGCCCACTAGGACAGGGGCGGGGTGAGCAGTTCTTC. As protein: CASSPLGQGRGEQFF. The V call is TRBV5-1, the J call TRBJ2-1, with 9 positions matching TRBD1. Per germline, CDR1 SGHRS and CDR2 YFSETQ. Trimming at V came to 4 bases and at J to 9 bases, leaving 11 bases not matched to a gene. The CDR3 is made up of 15 amino acids.

This clone was picked up one time. The chain carries TRBV7-2 and TRBJ2-3; the match to TRBD1 covers 8 bases. This CDR3 region has 12 residues. J lost 9 bases, V lost 5 bases, and 4 bases had no gene match. Germline CDR1 is SGHTA and CDR2 is FQGNSA. CDR3 sequence (DNA): TGTGCCAGCAGCACCGGGACAGGAACGCAGTATTTT. Amino acid sequence: CASSTGTGTQYF.

CDR3 in amino acids: CASRPGGAGGYTF. CDR3 nucleotides: TGTGCCAGCAGGCCAGGGGGCGCGGGGGGCTACACCTTC. J is TRBJ1-2 and V is TRBV6-5; the match to TRBD1 covers 8 bases. This CDR3 spans 13 amino acids. The junction had 8 bases not matched to a gene; V was cut back by 6 bases and J by 8 bases. Germline loops: CDR1 MNHEY, CDR2 SVGAGI.

The V and J genes are TRBV5-6 and TRBJ1-2; perhaps TRBD1 as D (5 bases). Germline loops: CDR1 SGHDT, CDR2 YYEEEE. The CDR3 spans 14 residues. V lost 4 bases to trimming and J lost 7 bases, with 17 bases between them. CDR3 sequence reads: CASSRPDSYLGYTF. The CDR3, as DNA: TGTGCCAGCAGCCGACCAGACAGTTATCTTGGCTACACCTTC.

This chain's CDR3 is CASSLLQGGNQPQHF. DNA for the CDR3: TGTGCCAGCAGTTTATTACAGGGGGGCAATCAGCCCCAGCATTTT. The chain carries TRBV28 and TRBJ1-5; TRBD1 agrees at 8 bases. V lost 1 base, J lost 2 bases, and 1 base stayed unmatched. This CDR3 has 15 residues. Per germline, CDR1 MDHEN and CDR2 SYDVKM.

The V and J genes are TRBV18 and TRBJ1-5; D unresolved. Trimming left V 3 bases short and J 0 bases short, with 15 bases between. The CDR3 contains 17 residues. The germline V gene has CDR1 KGHSH and CDR2 LQKENI. The CDR3 region is CASSPLPGFDSNQPQHF. DNA of the CDR3: TGTGCCAGCTCACCCCTCCCGGGTTTTGATAGCAATCAGCCCCAGCATTTT.

The chain combines TRBV6-9 with TRBJ1-5; TRBD1 matches 8 bases. Germline loops: CDR1 MNHGY, CDR2 SVAAGI. The CDR3 totals 15 residues. V lost 2 bases, J lost 5 bases, and 5 bases stayed unmatched. CDR3 in DNA: TGTGCCAGCAGTTATCTCGGACAGGGACATCAGCCCCAGCATTTT. The encoded protein is CASSYLGQGHQPQHF.

The J gene is TRBJ1-2, the V gene TRBV5-6; D may be TRBD1 (6 bases). Germline loops: CDR1 SGHDT, CDR2 YYEEEE. CDR3 length: 16 residues. Trimming pared 4 bases from V and 0 bases from J, leaving 16 bases between. The CDR3 DNA follows: TGTGCCAGCAGCCTTCGGGGACAAGTCCCTAACTATGGCTACACCTTC. It specifies CASSLRGQVPNYGYTF.

This rearrangement joins TRBV6-5 to TRBJ1-2; D remains unclear. This CDR3 contains 10 residues. Germline loops: CDR1 MNHEY, CDR2 SVGAGI. V lost 8 bases and J 8 bases, leaving 9 bases between the germline ends. The CDR3 DNA sequence: TGTGCCAGCTGGGCCGGAGGCTACACCTTC. Encoded protein: CASWAGGYTF.

The chain is built from TRBV27 and TRBJ2-1; 11 bases are a match to TRBD2. The V gene end was trimmed by 5 bases and the J gene end by 3 bases; junction bases not matched to a gene: 6. The V gene's germline CDR1 is MNHEY and CDR2 SMNVEV (reference sequence). This CDR3 is built from 16 residues. The CDR3 nucleotides read TGTGCCAGCAGTCCACTACTAGCGGGGGTCTACAATGAGCAGTTCTTC. Translated, it gives CASSPLLAGVYNEQFF.

The genes are TRBV4-1 and TRBJ2-4; tentatively, D is TRBD1 (6 bases). V lost 1 base to trimming and J lost 4 bases, with 11 bases between them. The germline V gene encodes CDR1 MGHRA and CDR2 YSYEKL. The CDR3 covers 15 residues. The CDR3 spells CASSQAGQSKNIQYF. DNA of the CDR3: TGCGCCAGCAGCCAAGCAGGACAGTCAAAAAACATTCAGTACTTC.

This rearrangement joins TRBV15 to TRBJ1-5, with 9 positions matching TRBD1. Losses at the gene ends were 0 bases for V and 1 base for J; bases not matched to a gene: 10. The CDR3 contains 19 residues. CDR1 and CDR2 (germline): LNHNV, YYDKDF (reference sequence). The CDR3 sequence: CATSREGDRVQGSNQPQHF. Written as DNA, the CDR3 is TGTGCCACCAGCAGAGAAGGGGACAGGGTACAGGGGAGCAATCAGCCCCAGCATTTT.

This chain links TRBV7-2 with TRBJ2-7, with 8 bases identical to TRBD2. CDR3 length equals 13 residues. The V gene's germline CDR1 is SGHTA and CDR2 FQGNSA. The J segment lost 3 bases and the V segment lost 5 bases, leaving 3 bases of the junction unmatched. CDR3 DNA sequence: TGTGCCAGCAGCCGGGGACTAGACTACGAGCAGTACGTC. Translation: CASSRGLDYEQYV.

This clone was seen a single time. The chain combines TRBV5-4 with TRBJ2-3, with D hard to call. CDR3 length: 17 amino acids. Germline V gene lookup returns CDR1 SGHNT and CDR2 YYREEE (reference sequence). Trimming removed 0 bases from V and 5 bases from J, with 19 bases in between. The CDR3 spells CASSLGWVGLSRDTQYF. The CDR3 bases are TGTGCCAGCAGCTTGGGGTGGGTTGGCCTTTCAAGAGATACGCAGTATTTT.

The J gene is TRBJ1-6, the V gene TRBV7-2, with 7 bases fitting TRBD1. V dropped 5 bases and J dropped 9; count of bases not matched to a gene: 10. The germline CDR1 and CDR2 sequences are SGHTA and FQGNSA. The CDR3 is 15 amino acids. In DNA form, the CDR3 reads TGTGCCAGCAGCCCGATGGACAGGAAGTCTTCACCCCTCCACTTT. The encoded protein is CASSPMDRKSSPLHF.

This clone was recorded a few times. The rearrangement links TRBV20-1 to TRBJ1-2; TRBD1 matches 8 bases. Trimming at V came to 6 bases and at J to 3 bases, leaving 0 bases not matched to a gene. This CDR3 has 11 residues. Germline lookup yields CDR1 DFQATT and CDR2 SNEGSKA (reference sequence). CDR3 protein: CSAQGDYGYTF. The DNA for the CDR3 is TGCAGTGCACAGGGGGACTATGGCTACACCTTC.

The chain uses TRBV7-2 and TRBJ2-1; TRBD1 might be the D (8 bases). In germline, CDR1 is SGHTA, CDR2 FQGNSA. The CDR3 consists of 15 residues. Trimming removed 4 bases from V and 2 bases from J, with 12 bases in between. The CDR3 sequence is CASSYRGGTYNEQFF. In nucleotides, the CDR3 is TGTGCCAGCAGCTACAGGGGGGGCACCTACAATGAGCAGTTCTTC. The variable domain in full, with the rest retrieved from reference TRBV7-2 and TRBJ2-1, is GAGVSQSPSNKVTEKGKDVELRCDPISGHTALYWYRQSLGQGLEFLIYFQGNSAPDKSGLPSDRFSAERTGGSVSTLTIQRTQQEDSAVYLCASSYRGGTYNEQFFGPGTRLTVL.

The V and J genes are TRBV13 and TRBJ2-3; TRBD2 matches at 9 bases. V shed 0 bases and J 1 base; nucleotides not matched to a gene: 2. This CDR3 region has 16 residues. Germline V lookup: CDR1 PRHDT, CDR2 FYEKMQ (reference sequence). The chain's CDR3 is CASSLGLAGRTDTQYF. The CDR3 DNA sequence: TGTGCCAGCAGCTTAGGGCTAGCGGGACGCACAGATACGCAGTATTTT.

The chain uses TRBV13 and TRBJ1-6; D call uncertain. Trimming took off 2 bases at V and 9 bases at J, with 5 bases between the two ends. Germline lookup yields CDR1 PRHDT and CDR2 FYEKMQ (reference sequence). This CDR3 comprises 12 residues. The CDR3 loop reads CASSLSSSPLHF. The CDR3 DNA reads TGTGCCAGCAGCTTATCTAGTTCACCCCTCCACTTT. Drawing the rest from reference TRBV13 and TRBJ1-6, the complete variable domain is AAGVIQSPRHLIKEKRETATLKCYPIPRHDTVYWYQQGPGQDPQFLISFYEKMQSDKGSIPDRFSAQQFSDYHSELNMSSLELGDSALYFCASSLSSSPLHFGNGTRLTVT.